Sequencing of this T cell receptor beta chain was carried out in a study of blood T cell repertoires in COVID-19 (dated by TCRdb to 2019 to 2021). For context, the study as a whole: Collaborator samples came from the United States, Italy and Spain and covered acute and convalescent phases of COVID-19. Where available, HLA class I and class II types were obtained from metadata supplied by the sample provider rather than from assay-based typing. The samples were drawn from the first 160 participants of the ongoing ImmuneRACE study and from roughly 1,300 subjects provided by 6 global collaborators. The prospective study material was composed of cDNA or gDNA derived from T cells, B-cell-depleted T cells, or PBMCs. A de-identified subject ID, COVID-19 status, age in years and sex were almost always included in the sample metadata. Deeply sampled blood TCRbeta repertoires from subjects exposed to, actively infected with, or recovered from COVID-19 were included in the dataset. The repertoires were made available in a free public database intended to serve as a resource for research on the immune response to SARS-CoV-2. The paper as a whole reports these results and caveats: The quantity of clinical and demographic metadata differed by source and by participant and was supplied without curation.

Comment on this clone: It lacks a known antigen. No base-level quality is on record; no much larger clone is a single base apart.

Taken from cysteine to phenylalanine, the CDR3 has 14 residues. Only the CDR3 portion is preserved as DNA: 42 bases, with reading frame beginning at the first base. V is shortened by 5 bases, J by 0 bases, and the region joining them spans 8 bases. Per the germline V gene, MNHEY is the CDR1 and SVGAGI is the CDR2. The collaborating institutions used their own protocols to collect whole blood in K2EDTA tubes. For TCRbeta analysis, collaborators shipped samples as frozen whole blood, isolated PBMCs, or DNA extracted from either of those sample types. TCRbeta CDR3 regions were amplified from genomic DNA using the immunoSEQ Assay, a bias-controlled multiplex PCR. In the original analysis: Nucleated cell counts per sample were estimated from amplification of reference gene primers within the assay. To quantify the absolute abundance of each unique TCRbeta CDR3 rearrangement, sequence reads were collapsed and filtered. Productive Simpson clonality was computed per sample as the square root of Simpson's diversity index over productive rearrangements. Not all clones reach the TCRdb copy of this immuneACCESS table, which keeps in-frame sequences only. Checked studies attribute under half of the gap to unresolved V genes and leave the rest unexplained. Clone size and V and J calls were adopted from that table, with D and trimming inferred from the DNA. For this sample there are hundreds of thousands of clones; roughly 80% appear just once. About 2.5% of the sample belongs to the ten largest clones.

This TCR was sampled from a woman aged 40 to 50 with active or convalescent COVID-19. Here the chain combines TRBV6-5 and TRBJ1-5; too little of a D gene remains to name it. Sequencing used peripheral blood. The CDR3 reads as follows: CASSMAHSNQPQHF. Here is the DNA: TGTGCCAGCAGTATGGCCCATAGCAATCAGCCCCAGCATTTT.